The text below deals with one T cell receptor (beta chain). Antigen unknown. The CDR3 contains 15 residues. Trimming pared 3 bases from V and 1 base from J, leaving 9 bases between. Germline V lookup: CDR1 MDHEN, CDR2 SYDVKM. The naive CD8 population came from CD45RO-negative cells selected for CCR7, without terminally differentiated effector memory CD45RA+ cells. Those who donated, Caucasian adults without exception, all lived in Nashville, Tennessee. The data were taken from a study of shared clonotypes between healthy human individuals. Findings and limits, study-wide: Investigators expected sequencing depth to affect clonotype sharing among donors.

The protocol was immunoSEQ multiplex PCR, while the TCRdb copy is restricted to in-frame clones and leaves out a portion. Found here are roughly 650,000 clones, 95% to 96% of them singletons; the top ten hold roughly 0.1%. The sequenced sample consisted of naive CD8+ T cells sorted from blood. V gene TRBV28 combines with J gene TRBJ2-2; possible D gene TRBD1, 5 bases. The sequence came from a woman aged 25-40 years in good health. The CDR3 bases are TGTGCCAGCAGTTTTTATGGACAGAACACCGGGGAGCTGTTTTTT. It specifies CASSFYGQNTGELFF.